The clone carrying this TCR beta chain was seen only a few times. Its target is not known. This entry is derived from a study of T cell repertoires in cytomegalovirus infection. Study-level background: The study used recently identified HLA-C-restricted and well-studied HLA-B-restricted CMV epitopes. Public signatures in TCR beta pointed to CMV infection and matching HLA type. Overall study findings and caveats: What dominated the ex vivo response were HLA-C-restricted CMV-specific TCR beta clonotypes. Summed frequency of public TCR beta families distinguished CMV carriers with the relevant HLA.

Losses at the gene ends were 5 bases for V and 4 bases for J; bases not matched to a gene: 5. The CDR3 spans 14 residues. The germline gives CDR1 MNHEY, CDR2 SMNVEV (reference sequence). Via MiXCR, TCRdb re-called the reads, giving one row per CDR3 protein. The table has 150,000 or so distinct CDR3 sequences, 25% to 35% seen once; the top ten hold 45% to 55%. This chain connects TRBV27 to TRBJ2-7, with 10 positions matching TRBD2. The specimen was CD8+ T cells from cultured PBMCs, collected from culture after CMV antigen stimulation. This receptor was taken from a human donor in good health (CMV status not recorded). Some clones in this sample may be carry-over from other donors' samples. The CDR3 DNA reads as TGTGCCAGCAGTCCCTCTAGCGGGGGTTACGAGCAGTACTTC. It translates to CASSPSSGGYEQYF.